A single sample gave rise to the 15 T cell receptor beta chains below, sequenced in a study of control samples from healthy donors and cancer patients. Using immunoSEQ multiplex PCR, the repertoire was profiled, and TCRdb retains in-frame clones only, with some absent. The table records under 200,000 clones, 95% to 96% of them present only once. Sequencing was carried out using blood. All receptors come from a woman between 25 and 40 years old in good health.

The DNA for the CDR3 is TGTGCCAGTAGTATACAGGGGATGGGTGGCTACACCTTC. Amino acids: CASSIQGMGGYTF. J is TRBJ1-2 and V is TRBV19, with TRBD1 as a possible D gene (6 bases). Germline values: CDR1 LNHDA, CDR2 SQIVND (reference sequence). The V end was cut by 2 bases, the J end by 7 bases, with 11 bases between. The CDR3 covers 13 residues.

The chain has TRBV5-1 and TRBJ1-2; TRBD1 matches 10 bases. The germline V gene has CDR1 SGHRS and CDR2 YFSETQ. Unmatched junction bases numbered 6, after V lost 4 bases and J lost 0 bases. The CDR3 contains 16 residues. The CDR3 loop is CASSPGGTGANYGYTF. DNA of the CDR3: TGCGCCAGCAGCCCCGGAGGGACAGGGGCTAACTATGGCTACACCTTC. The variable domain in full, completed from reference TRBV5-1 and TRBJ1-2, reads KAGVTQTPRYLIKTRGQQVTLSCSPISGHRSVSWYQQTPGQGLQFLFEYFSETQRNKGNFPGRFSGRQFSNSRSEMNVSTLELGDSALYLCASSPGGTGANYGYTFGSGTRLTVV.

This chain joins TRBV27 and TRBJ2-1, with D tentatively TRBD1 or TRBD2 (5 bases each). This CDR3 has 14 amino acids. Trimming left V 5 bases short and J 2 bases short, with 10 bases between. Germline lookup yields CDR1 MNHEY and CDR2 SMNVEV (reference sequence). The CDR3 spells CASSPGPPYNEQFF. The CDR3 DNA is TGTGCCAGCAGTCCGGGACCCCCCTACAATGAGCAGTTCTTC.

The chain joins TRBV30 to TRBJ1-1; D is unclear. V was clipped by 5 bases and J by 4 bases, with 11 bases between them. CDR1 is GTSNPN, CDR2 SVGIG, per germline (reference sequence). The CDR3 contains 12 residues. CDR3 amino acids: CAWRPWATEAFF. Here the CDR3 DNA reads TGTGCCTGGCGTCCCTGGGCCACTGAAGCTTTCTTT.

This clone was seen a single time. The V gene is TRBV9, the J gene TRBJ1-2, with D unclear. The ends were cut back, 2 bases at V and 6 bases at J, with 11 bases in the middle. This CDR3 spans 13 amino acids. The germline V gene has CDR1 SGDLS and CDR2 YYNGEE. The CDR3 region has the DNA TGTGCCAGCAGCGTGGGTCTCGGAGATGGCTACACCTTC. Translating it yields CASSVGLGDGYTF.

The rearrangement links TRBV19 to TRBJ1-4; 7 positions agree with TRBD1. The germline V gene encodes CDR1 LNHDA and CDR2 SQIVND (reference sequence). V was pared by 5 bases and J by 3 bases, with 9 bases of the junction left unmatched. There are 16 residues in the CDR3. The CDR3 region has the DNA TGTGCCAGTAGTTCACGACAGGGCCTGGCTAATGAAAAACTGTTTTTT. Encoded protein: CASSSRQGLANEKLFF.

This rearrangement joins TRBV3-1 (or the pseudogene TRBV3-2) to TRBJ2-5, with a weak D call TRBD2 (6 bases). V gave up 2 bases and J gave up 7 bases, with 11 bases separating them. The CDR3 totals 13 residues. Germline V gene sequence: CDR1 LGHDT, CDR2 YNNKEL (reference sequence). The CDR3 sequence: CASSQQGSGTQYF. In DNA form, the CDR3 reads TGTGCCAGCAGCCAACAGGGTAGCGGGACCCAGTACTTC.

This chain uses TRBV15 with TRBJ2-1; 13 bases agree with TRBD2. V lost 1 base and J lost 8; bases outside the gene matches: 5. The CDR3 length is 16 residues. The germline gives CDR1 LNHNV, CDR2 YYDKDF (reference sequence). The CDR3 DNA is TGTGCCACCAGCAGAGGTTCAGGACTAGCGGGGGATGAGCAGTTCTTC. As protein: CATSRGSGLAGDEQFF.

DNA for the CDR3: TGTGCCAGCATGAAAGGACAGGGAATCCGCGAAGGCTACACCTTC. Protein sequence: CASMKGQGIREGYTF. The chain carries TRBV6-5 and TRBJ1-2; 8 bases align to TRBD1. From germline, CDR1 is MNHEY and CDR2 SVGAGI. V dropped 7 bases and J dropped 8; count of bases not matched to a gene: 15. The CDR3 contains 15 residues.

The V gene is TRBV27, the J gene TRBJ2-2; 7 positions agree with TRBD2. The trim removed 2 bases at V and 1 base at J, leaving 7 bases unmatched. CDR1 and CDR2 (germline): MNHEY, SMNVEV (reference sequence). This CDR3 is built from 17 residues. The CDR3 is CASSLRGLAVNTGELFF. DNA for the CDR3: TGTGCCAGCAGTTTAAGAGGGCTAGCGGTGAACACCGGGGAGCTGTTTTTT.

This chain uses TRBV7-8 with TRBJ2-2, with D perhaps TRBD1 (5 bases). Germline V lookup: CDR1 SGHVS, CDR2 FQNEAQ. The CDR3 runs 14 residues. V lost 0 bases to trimming and J lost 4 bases, with 6 bases between them. The CDR3: CASSLAQVTGELFF. As DNA, the CDR3 is TGTGCCAGCAGCTTAGCACAGGTCACCGGGGAGCTGTTTTTT.

This chain uses TRBV5-4 with TRBJ2-3, with 10 nucleotides matching TRBD2. CDR3 length: 15 amino acids. After removal of 0 bases from V and 4 bases from J, the junction contained 2 bases not matched to a gene. Germline-derived CDR1 and CDR2 are SGHNT and YYREEE (reference sequence). In nucleotides, the CDR3 is TGTGCCAGCAGCTTGGGGCTAGCGGGAGCAGATACGCAGTATTTT. Translated, it gives CASSLGLAGADTQYF.

The chain couples TRBV13 to TRBJ1-2, with D unclear. This CDR3 comprises 13 residues. Germline V gene data show CDR1 as PRHDT and CDR2 as FYEKMQ (reference sequence). V was cut by 3 bases and J by 6 bases, with 11 bases left in between. CDR3 sequence: CASSFGNLDGYTF. The CDR3 DNA reads TGTGCCAGCAGCTTCGGGAATTTGGATGGCTACACCTTC.

This chain's CDR3 is CSVATGPYEQYF. CDR3 bases: TGCAGCGTGGCGACAGGGCCCTACGAGCAGTACTTC. V usage is TRBV29-1 and J usage is TRBJ2-7; 7 bases match TRBD1. J gave up 2 bases and V 6 bases, and 4 bases lay outside the gene matches. Germline V lookup: CDR1 SQVTM, CDR2 ANQGSEA. CDR3 length: 12 residues.

The chain couples TRBV10-3 to TRBJ2-1; D gene unclear. Trimming pared 8 bases from V and 0 bases from J, leaving 14 bases between. CDR3 length: 15 residues. Germline values: CDR1 ENHRY, CDR2 SYGVKD. DNA of the CDR3: TGTGCCATCGGTCGGTGGCGGACCTCCTACAATGAGCAGTTCTTC. Translated: CAIGRWRTSYNEQFF.